This T cell receptor (beta chain) originates from a study of shared T cell receptors in the human thymus. Sequenced by immunoSEQ multiplex PCR; TCRdb stores in-frame clones only, minus some. This repertoire shows about 710,000 clones, more than 70% found once; its top ten account for roughly 0.0087%. Germline V gene data show CDR1 as MDHEN and CDR2 as SYDVKM. The CDR3 is made up of 16 amino acids. V shed 6 bases and J 7 bases; nucleotides not matched to a gene: 14. These same records also appear under a second study, on human thymus T cells. Per that paper: Infants served as donors; they were healthy and Finnish and were having corrective surgery for congenital heart defects. Corrective heart surgery yielded resections, and these provided the thymus tissue. What appeared biased in thymic and blood repertoires was the usage of V and J genes. A high degree of thymic repertoire overlap among unrelated individuals was reported in related research.

Material: thymocytes. The clonotype comes from a boy in the first two years of life with a congenital heart defect. V gene TRBV28 combines with J gene TRBJ1-2; 10 bases agree with TRBD1. In nucleotides, the CDR3 is TGTGCCAGCAGACCTCAACCCGGGACAGGGGTTCGTGGCTACACCTTC. Amino acids: CASRPQPGTGVRGYTF.